These 17 T cell receptor beta chains share one sample of origin, sequenced in a study of identical twins. TCRdb itself ran the 5' RACE reads through MiXCR, one entry per CDR3 protein. The sample carries approximately 410,000 distinct CDR3 sequences, under 20% recorded once. Sequencing input: naive T cells sorted from blood. The origin of the receptors is a man in his forties or fifties in good health.

This clonotype was counted only a few times. The rearrangement joins TRBV20-1 to TRBJ2-5; maybe TRBD1 (6 bases). Trimming cost V 0 bases and J 5 bases, with 16 bases left between them. CDR1 and CDR2 (germline): DFQATT, SNEGSKA (reference sequence). The CDR3 sequence is 15 residues long. Here the CDR3 reads CSARDGQGRGETQYF. CDR3 DNA: TGCAGTGCTAGAGATGGGCAGGGGCGAGGGGAGACCCAGTACTTC.

This chain uses TRBV15 with TRBJ2-5; D unclear. Trimming took off 0 bases at V and 1 base at J, with 9 bases between the two ends. The CDR3 totals 15 residues. Germline CDR1 reads LNHNV; CDR2 reads YYDKDF (reference sequence). The CDR3 loop reads CATSRDLTVQETQYF. CDR3 bases: TGTGCCACCAGCAGAGATCTGACGGTCCAAGAGACCCAGTACTTC.

V is TRBV20-1 and J is TRBJ2-2; maybe TRBD1 (6 bases). The CDR3 is made up of 15 amino acids. Trimming took off 5 bases at V and 1 base at J, with 14 bases between the two ends. Germline lookup yields CDR1 DFQATT and CDR2 SNEGSKA (reference sequence). This CDR3 is CSAYYRVGNTGELFF. The CDR3 DNA is TGCAGTGCTTACTACAGGGTGGGGAACACCGGGGAGCTGTTTTTT.

The sample holds many counts of this clonotype. The gene calls are TRBV29-1 and TRBJ2-1; no definite D call. From germline, CDR1 is SQVTM and CDR2 ANQGSEA. The CDR3 consists of 11 residues. Trimming stripped 3 bases from V and 7 bases from J, with 7 bases between. CDR3 sequence: CSVDRANEQFF. DNA of the CDR3: TGCAGCGTTGACCGGGCGAATGAGCAGTTCTTC.

The chain employs TRBV11-1 and TRBJ2-7, with 11 nucleotides matching TRBD1. The trim removed 2 bases at V and 3 bases at J, leaving 18 bases unmatched. This CDR3 has 20 residues. CDR1 and CDR2 (germline): SGHAT, FQDESV (reference sequence). CDR3 in amino acids: CASSLRSDGTGGRVGYEQYF. CDR3 nucleotides: TGTGCCAGCAGCTTAAGGTCCGACGGGACAGGGGGTAGGGTGGGCTACGAGCAGTACTTC.

This clonotype occurred many times. The J gene is TRBJ2-1, the V gene TRBV27; 11 positions agree with TRBD2. V lost 6 bases, J lost 3 bases, and 4 bases stayed unmatched. Germline V gene lookup returns CDR1 MNHEY and CDR2 SMNVEV (reference sequence). The CDR3 has 15 amino acids. CDR3 DNA: TGTGCCAGCAGCCATGGACTAGCGGGCTACAATGAGCAGTTCTTC. Translated: CASSHGLAGYNEQFF.

This clonotype was seen more than once but under ten times. The chain couples TRBV7-2 to TRBJ1-6; weak D call: TRBD1 (5 bases). This CDR3 is built from 16 residues. CDR1 is SGHTA, CDR2 FQGNSA, per germline. Trimming shortened V by 2 bases and J by 3 bases, and 11 bases separated the two germline ends. The CDR3 DNA reads as TGTGCCAGCAGCTTACTAGGCAGGGTCTATAATTCACCCCTCCACTTT. This translates into CASSLLGRVYNSPLHF.

The table lists this clonotype with a few counts. The chain is built from TRBV19 and TRBJ1-1, with D uncertain. Per germline, CDR1 LNHDA and CDR2 SQIVND (reference sequence). Trimming removed 10 bases from V and 3 bases from J, with 15 bases in between. This CDR3 spans 13 amino acids. CDR3 in amino acids: CATRGPRHTEAFF. In DNA, the CDR3 is TGTGCCACCCGCGGGCCCCGTCACACTGAAGCTTTCTTT.

The chain employs TRBV20-1 and TRBJ2-7; 9 bases are shared with TRBD2. The CDR3 spans 15 residues. The trim removed 1 base at V and 3 bases at J, leaving 7 bases unmatched. In germline, CDR1 is DFQATT, CDR2 SNEGSKA (reference sequence). The CDR3 sequence is CSARAVAGALYEQYF. CDR3 nucleotides: TGCAGTGCTAGAGCCGTAGCGGGGGCTCTCTACGAGCAGTACTTC.

As concerns this clonotype: One junction end disagrees with the germline gene, perhaps due to a read error. V is TRBV6-1 and J is TRBJ2-5; D is perhaps TRBD1 (5 bases). Germline CDR1 reads MNHNS; CDR2 reads SASEGT. There are 13 residues in the CDR3. The CDR3 region is CASNPTVKETHYF. In nucleotides, the CDR3 is TGTGCCAGCAACCCGACAGTTAAAGAGACCCACTACTTC.

This clonotype was counted a few times. This sequence joins TRBV4-2 and TRBJ2-2, with 11 bases fitting TRBD2. Germline CDR1 and CDR2: LGHNA and YNFKEQ. The length of the CDR3 is 17 residues. The J segment lost 7 bases and the V segment lost 0 bases, leaving 7 bases of the junction unmatched. The DNA of the CDR3 is TGTGCCAGCAGCCAAGACATAGCGGGGGGGCCCAGCGGGGAGCTGTTTTTT. Translated, it gives CASSQDIAGGPSGELFF.

This clonotype was counted many times. The chain employs TRBV7-2 and TRBJ2-7; the D is unclear. The CDR3 totals 12 residues. The V end lost 5 bases, the J end lost 2 bases, and 7 bases lay between the germline ends. Germline V gene lookup returns CDR1 SGHTA and CDR2 FQGNSA. The CDR3: CASSKSAYEQYF. CDR3 DNA sequence: TGTGCCAGCAGCAAGTCGGCCTACGAGCAGTACTTC.

This clonotype was counted ten times or more. V gene TRBV20-1 combines with J gene TRBJ2-1; D might be TRBD2 (5 bases). Per germline, CDR1 DFQATT and CDR2 SNEGSKA (reference sequence). V lost 5 bases and J 10 bases, leaving 12 bases between the germline ends. The CDR3 covers 11 residues. The CDR3: CSARMVAEQFF. CDR3 coding DNA: TGCAGTGCTCGGATGGTAGCGGAGCAGTTCTTC.

This clonotype was detected only a few times. The V gene is TRBV7-2, the J gene TRBJ2-6, with D possibly TRBD1 on 5 matching bases. Germline V CDR1 and CDR2: SGHTA, FQGNSA. V was cut by 5 bases and J by 1 base, with 9 bases left in between. The CDR3 is made up of 15 amino acids. The CDR3 region has the DNA TGTGCCAGCAGCGTAAGACAGTCTGGGGCCAACGTCCTGACTTTC. Protein: CASSVRQSGANVLTF. The complete variable domain, with remaining parts taken from reference TRBV7-2 and TRBJ2-6, reads GAGVSQSPSNKVTEKGKDVELRCDPISGHTALYWYRQSLGQGLEFLIYFQGNSAPDKSGLPSDRFSAERTGGSVSTLTIQRTQQEDSAVYLCASSVRQSGANVLTFGAGSRLTVL.

This clonotype was picked up a small number of times. The CDR3 DNA reads TGTGCCAGCAGCTTTACTTACTCGGGGAATTCACCCCTCCACTTT. Its translation is CASSFTYSGNSPLHF. V is TRBV11-2 and J is TRBJ1-6; D is ambiguous. CDR1 is SGHAT, CDR2 FQNNGV, per germline. Trimming shortened V by 3 bases and J by 7 bases, and 13 bases separated the two germline ends. The CDR3 extends over 15 amino acids.

This clonotype was counted between two and nine times. V usage is TRBV5-1 and J usage is TRBJ2-5; 11 nucleotides match TRBD2. In germline, CDR1 is SGHRS, CDR2 YFSETQ. The CDR3 loop spans 16 amino acids. J gave up 3 bases and V 2 bases, and 6 bases lay outside the gene matches. Here the CDR3 DNA reads TGCGCCAGCAGCTTCCTACTAGCGGGGGTCAAAGAGACCCAGTACTTC. As protein: CASSFLLAGVKETQYF.

This clonotype was seen repeatedly, ten times or more. The chain is built from TRBV4-3 and TRBJ2-3; tentatively, D is TRBD1 (5 bases). Per germline, CDR1 LGHNA and CDR2 YSLEER. V lost 1 base, J lost 6 bases, and 14 bases lay in between. The length of the CDR3 is 15 residues. CDR3 coding DNA: TGCGCCAGCAGCCAAGCCCGTCCCAGGGTGGATACGCAGTATTTT. It translates to CASSQARPRVDTQYF.